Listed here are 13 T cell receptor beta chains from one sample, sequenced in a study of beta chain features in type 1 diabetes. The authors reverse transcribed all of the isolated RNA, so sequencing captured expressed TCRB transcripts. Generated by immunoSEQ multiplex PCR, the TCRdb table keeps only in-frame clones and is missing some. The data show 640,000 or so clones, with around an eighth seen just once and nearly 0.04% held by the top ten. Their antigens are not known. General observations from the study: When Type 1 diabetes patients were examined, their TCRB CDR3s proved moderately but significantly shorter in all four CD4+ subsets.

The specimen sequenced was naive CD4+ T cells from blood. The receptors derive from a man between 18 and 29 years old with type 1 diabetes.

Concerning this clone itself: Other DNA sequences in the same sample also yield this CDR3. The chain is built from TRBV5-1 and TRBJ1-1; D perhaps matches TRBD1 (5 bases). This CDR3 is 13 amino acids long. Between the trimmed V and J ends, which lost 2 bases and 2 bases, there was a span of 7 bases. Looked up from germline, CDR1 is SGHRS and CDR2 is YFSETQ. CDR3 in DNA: TGCGCCAGCAGCTTCCAGGGCAACACTGAAGCTTTCTTT. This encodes CASSFQGNTEAFF.

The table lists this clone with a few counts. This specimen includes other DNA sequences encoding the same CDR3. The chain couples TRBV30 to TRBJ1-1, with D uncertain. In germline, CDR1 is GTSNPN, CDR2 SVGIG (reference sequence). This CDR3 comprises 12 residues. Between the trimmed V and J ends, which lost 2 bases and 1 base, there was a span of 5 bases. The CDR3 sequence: CAWSRENTEAFF. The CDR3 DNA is TGTGCCTGGAGTCGTGAGAACACTGAAGCTTTCTTT.

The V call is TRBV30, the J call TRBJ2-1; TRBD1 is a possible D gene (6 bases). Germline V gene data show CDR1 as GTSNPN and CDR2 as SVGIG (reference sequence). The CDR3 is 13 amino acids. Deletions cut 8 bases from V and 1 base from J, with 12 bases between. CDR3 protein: CAHGGLSYNEQFF. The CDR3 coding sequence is TGTGCCCATGGGGGCCTATCCTACAATGAGCAGTTCTTC.

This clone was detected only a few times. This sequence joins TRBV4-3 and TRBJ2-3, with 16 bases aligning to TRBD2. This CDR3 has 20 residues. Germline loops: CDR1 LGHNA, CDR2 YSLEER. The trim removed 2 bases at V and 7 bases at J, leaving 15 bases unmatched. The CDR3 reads CASSQQTGTSGGASLNTQYF. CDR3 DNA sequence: TGCGCCAGCAGCCAACAGACCGGGACTAGCGGGGGGGCATCGCTCAATACGCAGTATTTT.

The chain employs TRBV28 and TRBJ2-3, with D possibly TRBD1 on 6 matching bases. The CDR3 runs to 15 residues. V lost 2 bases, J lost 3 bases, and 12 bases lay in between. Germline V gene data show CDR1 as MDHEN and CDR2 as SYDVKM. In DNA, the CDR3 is TGTGCCAGCAGTTTAGGGACACAGGGTACAGATACGCAGTATTTT. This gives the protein CASSLGTQGTDTQYF.

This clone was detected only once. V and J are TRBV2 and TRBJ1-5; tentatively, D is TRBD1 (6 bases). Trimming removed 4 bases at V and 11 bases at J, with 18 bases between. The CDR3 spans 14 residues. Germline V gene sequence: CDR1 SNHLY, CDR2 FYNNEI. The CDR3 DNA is TGTGCCAGCAGTGGCACAGGGAGCGGTAGGACCCAGCATTTT. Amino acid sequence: CASSGTGSGRTQHF.

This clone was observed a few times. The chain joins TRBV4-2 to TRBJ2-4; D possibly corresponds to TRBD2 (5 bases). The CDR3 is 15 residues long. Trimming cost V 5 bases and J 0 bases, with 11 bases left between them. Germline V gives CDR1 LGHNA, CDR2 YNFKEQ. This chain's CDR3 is CASSLGASAKNIQYF. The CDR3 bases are TGTGCCAGCAGCTTGGGAGCTTCAGCCAAAAACATTCAGTACTTC.

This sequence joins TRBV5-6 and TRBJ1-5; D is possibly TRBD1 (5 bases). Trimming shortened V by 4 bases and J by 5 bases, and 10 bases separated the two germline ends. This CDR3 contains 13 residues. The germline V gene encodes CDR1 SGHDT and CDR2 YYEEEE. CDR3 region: CASSGGEDQPQHF. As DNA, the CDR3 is TGTGCCAGCAGCGGGGGAGAGGATCAGCCCCAGCATTTT.

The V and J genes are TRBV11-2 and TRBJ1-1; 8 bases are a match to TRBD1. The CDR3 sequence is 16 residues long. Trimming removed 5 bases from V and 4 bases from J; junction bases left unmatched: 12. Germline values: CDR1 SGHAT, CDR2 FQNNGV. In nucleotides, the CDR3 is TGTGCCAGCAGCCCAAGACCGGGACAGGCATCCACTGAAGCTTTCTTT. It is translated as CASSPRPGQASTEAFF.

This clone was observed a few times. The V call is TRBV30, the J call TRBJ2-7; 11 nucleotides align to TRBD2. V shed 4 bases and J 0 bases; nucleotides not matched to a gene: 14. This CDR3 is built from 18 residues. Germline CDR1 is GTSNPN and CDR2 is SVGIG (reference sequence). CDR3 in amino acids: CAWKNRGLAGGSSYEQYF. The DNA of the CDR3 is TGTGCCTGGAAGAATCGTGGGCTAGCGGGAGGTAGCTCCTACGAGCAGTACTTC.

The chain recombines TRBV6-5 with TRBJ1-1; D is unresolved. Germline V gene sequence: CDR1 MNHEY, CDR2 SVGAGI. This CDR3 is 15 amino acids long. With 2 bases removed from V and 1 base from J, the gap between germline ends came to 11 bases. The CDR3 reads CASSYRTVGNTEAFF. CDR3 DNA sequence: TGTGCCAGCAGTTACCGTACGGTGGGGAACACTGAAGCTTTCTTT.

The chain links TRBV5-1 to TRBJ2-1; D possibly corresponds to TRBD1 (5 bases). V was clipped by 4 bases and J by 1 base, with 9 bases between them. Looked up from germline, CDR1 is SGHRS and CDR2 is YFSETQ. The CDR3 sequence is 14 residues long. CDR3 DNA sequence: TGCGCCAGCAGCCCTCAGGGATCCTACAATGAGCAGTTCTTC. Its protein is CASSPQGSYNEQFF.

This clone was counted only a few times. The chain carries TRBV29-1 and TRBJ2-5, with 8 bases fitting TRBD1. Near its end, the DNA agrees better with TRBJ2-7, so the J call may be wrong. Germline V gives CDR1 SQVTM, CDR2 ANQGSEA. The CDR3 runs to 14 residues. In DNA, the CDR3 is TGCAGCGGGCGGTTGGGACAGGCCAACTACGAGCAGTACTTC. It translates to CSGRLGQANYEQYF.